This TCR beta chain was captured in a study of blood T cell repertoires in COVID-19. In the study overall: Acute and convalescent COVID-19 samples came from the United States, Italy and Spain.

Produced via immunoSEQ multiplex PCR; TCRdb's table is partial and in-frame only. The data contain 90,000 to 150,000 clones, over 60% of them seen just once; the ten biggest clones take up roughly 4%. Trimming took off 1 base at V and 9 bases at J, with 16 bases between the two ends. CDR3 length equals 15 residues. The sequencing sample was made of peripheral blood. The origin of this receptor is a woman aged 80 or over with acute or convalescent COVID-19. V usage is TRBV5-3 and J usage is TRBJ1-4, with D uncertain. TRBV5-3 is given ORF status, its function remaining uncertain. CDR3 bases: TGTGCCAGAAGCTTGCCGGTCCCCGGGGTAAAAAAACTGTTTTTT. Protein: CARSLPVPGVKKLFF.